This TCR beta chain is drawn from a study of early T cells in non-severe SARS-CoV-2 infection. About the research overall: The authors sequenced bulk RNA from unsorted whole blood, leaving chains unpaired. Points from the study as a whole: In VDJdb matching, anti-spike CD8 responses were favored while private and CD4 specificities went missing.

This CDR3 has 15 residues. Germline V gene lookup returns CDR1 MNHEY and CDR2 SVGAGI. Losses at the gene ends were 5 bases for V and 10 bases for J; bases not matched to a gene: 16. This clonotype was recorded a few times. What it recognizes is unknown. The TCR library protocol was used to attach unique molecular identifiers. These identifiers were attached to individual cDNA molecules. TCRdb re-analysed the 5' RACE reads in MiXCR, keeping a single row per CDR3 protein. The profile covers fewer than 50,000 distinct CDR3 sequences, with around 7.8% appearing a single time and around 7.9% taken by the ten largest.

The rearrangement uses TRBV6-5 and TRBJ1-1; 7 bases map to TRBD1. Specimen: whole blood. This receptor was identified in an adult who was a healthcare worker with PCR-confirmed SARS-CoV-2 infection or an uninfected control (not recorded which). CDR3 coding DNA: TGTGCCAGCAGTGAGCACCGGGACAGTCGTTCGGGAGCTTTCTTT. Translation gives CASSEHRDSRSGAFF.